This T cell receptor (beta chain) stems from a study of cytomegalovirus exposure and HLA in healthy donors. It was with 60 Vbeta and 13 Jbeta primers that the PCR ran. The repertoire was sequenced with immunoSEQ multiplex PCR; TCRdb's copy has only in-frame clones and lacks some. This repertoire shows 150,000 to 200,000 clones, roughly 74% found once; its top ten account for 5% to 6%. This receptor was obtained from a woman aged 25 to 45 in good health and CMV-seropositive. Specimen: PBMCs.

The CDR3 protein is CASSSFIGGYNEQFF. The CDR3 DNA sequence: TGTGCCAGCAGCTCTTTCATCGGGGGCTACAATGAGCAGTTCTTC. This chain connects TRBV11-2 to TRBJ2-1; a possible D gene is TRBD2 (6 bases). CDR3 length: 15 residues. The germline gives CDR1 SGHAT, CDR2 FQNNGV. The V end lost 4 bases, the J end lost 3 bases, and 13 bases lay between the germline ends.